This T cell receptor (beta chain) was captured in a study of blood T cell repertoires in COVID-19. Turning to the study itself: COVID-19 samples from acute and convalescent phases originated in the United States, Italy and Spain. Sources were T cells, B-cell-depleted T cells, or PBMCs; the material itself was cDNA or gDNA.

Patients at the Seattle site were enrolled during active infection and followed longitudinally. Per the study methods: Estimated nucleated cell counts came from reference gene primer amplification. Method: immunoSEQ multiplex PCR; TCRdb's copy keeps in-frame clones and lacks some. V, J and clone size derive from that table, while D and trimming were established from the DNA sequence. The data contain under 200,000 clones, about 87% of them singletons. The CDR3 contains 14 residues. Trimming pared 0 bases from V and 1 base from J, leaving 8 bases between. Germline-derived CDR1 and CDR2 are SGHDT and YYEEEE.

The sequenced material came from peripheral blood. The V and J genes are TRBV5-6 and TRBJ2-7; D not resolved. This TCR was sampled from a man in his sixties with COVID-19, enrolled during active disease. The CDR3 reads CASSLGPQSYEQYF. In DNA form, the CDR3 reads TGTGCCAGCAGCTTGGGCCCACAGTCCTACGAGCAGTACTTC. Full variable domain (rest looked up from reference TRBV5-6 and TRBJ2-7): DAGVTQSPTHLIKTRGQQVTLRCSPKSGHDTVSWYQQALGQGPQFIFQYYEEEERQRGNFPDRFSGHQFPNYSSELNVNALLLGDSALYLCASSLGPQSYEQYFGPGTRLTVT.